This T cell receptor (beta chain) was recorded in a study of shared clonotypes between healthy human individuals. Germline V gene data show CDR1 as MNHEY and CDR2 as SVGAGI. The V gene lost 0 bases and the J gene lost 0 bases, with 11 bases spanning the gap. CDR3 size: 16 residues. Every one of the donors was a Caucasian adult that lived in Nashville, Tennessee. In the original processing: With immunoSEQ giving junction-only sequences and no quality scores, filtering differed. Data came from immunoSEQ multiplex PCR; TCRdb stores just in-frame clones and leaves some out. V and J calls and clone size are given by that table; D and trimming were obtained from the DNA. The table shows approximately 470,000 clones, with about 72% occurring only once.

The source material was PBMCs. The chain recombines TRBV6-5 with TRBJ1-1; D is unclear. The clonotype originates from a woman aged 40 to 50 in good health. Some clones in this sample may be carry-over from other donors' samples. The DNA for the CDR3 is TGTGCCAGCAGTTACTCAGTGTTAACCATGAACACTGAAGCTTTCTTT. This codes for CASSYSVLTMNTEAFF.